This T cell receptor beta chain was sequenced in a study of control samples from healthy donors and cancer patients. This clone was seen a handful of times. CDR3 size: 12 residues. The V and J ends lost 2 bases and 3 bases respectively, with 4 bases between them. Clones were read by immunoSEQ multiplex PCR, and TCRdb kept only the in-frame ones, dropping some. Of some 49,000 clones in the sample, about 86% were seen once. This clonotype originated in a woman in her fifties or sixties with lung cancer. Sample: PBMCs. The V call is TRBV12-3 or TRBV12-4, the J call TRBJ2-5; no definite D call. CDR3 region: CASSLQEETQYF. CDR3 coding DNA: TGTGCCAGCAGTTTACAGGAAGAGACCCAGTACTTC.